This T cell receptor (beta chain) emerged from a study of blood T cell repertoires in COVID-19. Overall study: PBMCs, B-cell-depleted T cells, or T cells provided the cDNA or gDNA that made up the material.

Adults between about 18 and 95 years of age took part from under 25 US areas. Cohorts were based on clinical histories the participants reported. Using immunoSEQ multiplex PCR, the repertoire was profiled, and TCRdb retains in-frame clones only, with some absent. The table records 350,000 to 550,000 clones, around 91% of them present only once. Germline CDR1 reads SGDLS; CDR2 reads YYNGEE. The CDR3 is 14 residues long. Trimming took off 3 bases at V and 3 bases at J, with 11 bases between the two ends. This TCR was recovered from a man aged 30-40 years who had recovered from COVID-19. The sequenced sample was PBMCs or T cells enriched from blood (not recorded which). This sequence joins TRBV9 and TRBJ2-3; no firm D call. CDR3 in amino acids: CASSGSPLTDTQYF. The DNA for the CDR3 is TGTGCCAGCAGCGGTAGCCCCTTGACAGATACGCAGTATTTT. Full variable domain (missing parts from reference TRBV9 and TRBJ2-3): DSGVTQTPKHLITATGQRVTLRCSPRSGDLSVYWYQQSLDQGLQFLIQYYNGEERAKGNILERFSAQQFPDLHSELNLSSLELGDSALYFCASSGSPLTDTQYFGPGTRLTVL.